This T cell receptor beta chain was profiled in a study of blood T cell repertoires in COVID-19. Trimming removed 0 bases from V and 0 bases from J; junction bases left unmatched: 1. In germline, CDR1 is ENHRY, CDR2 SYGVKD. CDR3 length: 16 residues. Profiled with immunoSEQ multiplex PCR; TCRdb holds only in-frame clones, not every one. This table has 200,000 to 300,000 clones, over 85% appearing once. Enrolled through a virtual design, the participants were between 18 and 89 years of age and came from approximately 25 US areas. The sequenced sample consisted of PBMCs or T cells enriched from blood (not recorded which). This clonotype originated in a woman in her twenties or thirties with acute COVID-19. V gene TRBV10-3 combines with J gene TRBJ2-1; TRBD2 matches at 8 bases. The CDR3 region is CAISESSGSSYNEQFF. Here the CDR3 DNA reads TGTGCCATCAGTGAGTCGAGCGGGAGCTCCTACAATGAGCAGTTCTTC.